These 9 T cell receptor beta chains were all obtained from the same sample, sequenced in a study of Graves' ophthalmopathy and Graves' hyperthyroidism (dated by TCRdb to 2017 to 2018). TCRdb lists the instrument as Illumina HiSeq 2000. For repertoire sequencing, TCR beta CDR3 regions were amplified from RNA transcripts. HTBI primers and the Qiagen OneStep RT-PCR kit were used in a first-round RT-PCR, which was followed by a second-round multiplex PCR, size selection and purification. The public sequencing data were trimmed at Q25 with fastp and processed into clonotypes with MiXCR by TCRdb, which kept only in-frame beta chains. CDR3 protein sequences are deduplicated, and each keeps its most common genes and DNA. Present in this sample are 740,000 or so distinct CDR3 sequences, 35% to 50% of which were seen just once. Of the sample, approximately 43% is held by the ten largest clones. Input material: peripheral blood. The receptors were gathered from an adult man with Graves' ophthalmopathy.

This clonotype showed up just once. The rearrangement joins TRBV20-1 to TRBJ1-2, with D unclear. Germline CDR1 is DFQATT and CDR2 is SNEGSKA (reference sequence). Trimming removed 5 bases at V and 3 bases at J, with 13 bases between. The CDR3 loop spans 13 amino acids. In DNA form, the CDR3 reads TGCAGTGCTGCCAGCGGGAATGACTATGGCTACACCTTC. This sequence encodes CSAASGNDYGYTF.

This clonotype has a handful of counts. Germline and junction disagree at one end, which may indicate a read error. The genes are TRBV10-3 and TRBJ1-1; TRBD1 agrees at 8 bases. The CDR3 has 14 residues. Germline CDR1 ENHRY, CDR2 SYGVKD. This CDR3 reads CASSYVTGGTEAFF. The CDR3 DNA follows: TGTGCCAGCAGTTACGTTACAGGGGGCACTGAAGCTTTCTTT.

This clonotype was detected ten times or more. The gene calls are TRBV10-2 and TRBJ1-6; 7 bases line up with TRBD1. Losses at the gene ends were 5 bases for V and 8 bases for J; bases not matched to a gene: 9. Germline V gene lookup returns CDR1 WSHSY and CDR2 SAAADI. This CDR3 comprises 15 residues. CDR3 DNA: TGCGCCAGCAGTAAATTGGACAGGTTTGATTCACCCCTCCACTTT. Translation: CASSKLDRFDSPLHF.

Notes on this clonotype: The junction and the germline gene differ at one end; a read error may be behind it. This chain joins TRBV2 and TRBJ2-7; TRBD2 is a possible D gene (6 bases). This CDR3 is built from 12 residues. The V gene's germline CDR1 is SNHLY and CDR2 FYNNEI. CDR3: CASSLARDSKNF. The DNA for the CDR3 is TGTGCCAGCAGTTTGGCACGGGACTCCAAAAACTTC.

This clonotype was found a few times. The CDR3 protein is CSASPGGSLYEQYF. CDR3 DNA: TGCAGTGCTAGTCCCGGCGGGAGCCTCTACGAGCAGTACTTC. The chain recombines TRBV20-1 with TRBJ2-7; 7 bases line up with TRBD2. This CDR3 spans 14 amino acids. From germline, CDR1 is DFQATT and CDR2 SNEGSKA (reference sequence). V lost 3 bases, J lost 3 bases, and 8 bases stayed unmatched.

The rearrangement links TRBV15 to TRBJ1-5, with a possible D match to TRBD1 (6 bases). Germline V gene lookup returns CDR1 LNHNV and CDR2 YYDKDF (reference sequence). Trimming took off 3 bases at V and 5 bases at J, with 17 bases between the two ends. CDR3 size: 16 residues. The CDR3 DNA follows: TGTGCCACCAGCAGTGACGGACAGTCCGACTATCAGCCCCAGCATTTT. It is translated as CATSSDGQSDYQPQHF.

The CDR3 region is CASSRRDSSNQPQHF. The CDR3 DNA reads TGTGCCAGCAGCCGTAGGGACAGTAGCAATCAGCCCCAGCATTTT. The chain couples TRBV2 to TRBJ1-5, with 7 bases aligning to TRBD1. The CDR3 contains 15 residues. V dropped 6 bases and J dropped 0; count of bases not matched to a gene: 5. CDR1 and CDR2 from the germline V gene are SNHLY and FYNNEI.

The rearrangement uses TRBV13 and TRBJ2-7; 11 bases are a match to TRBD2. In germline, CDR1 is PRHDT, CDR2 FYEKMQ (reference sequence). V trimming: 2 bases; J trimming: 4 bases; junction bases outside the gene matches: 7. The CDR3 is 16 residues long. The CDR3 DNA reads TGTGCCAGCAGCTTAAGTGACGGGACTAGCGGTTACGAGCAGTACTTC. It codes for CASSLSDGTSGYEQYF.

CDR3 sequence: CASSGAGAGEKLFF. The CDR3 DNA follows: TGTGCCAGCAGTGGGGCGGGGGCAGGTGAAAAACTGTTTTTT. This chain connects TRBV2 to TRBJ1-4; D is possibly TRBD1 (6 bases). The CDR3 is 14 amino acids. Between the trimmed V and J ends, which lost 4 bases and 7 bases, there was a span of 13 bases. Germline-derived CDR1 and CDR2 are SNHLY and FYNNEI.